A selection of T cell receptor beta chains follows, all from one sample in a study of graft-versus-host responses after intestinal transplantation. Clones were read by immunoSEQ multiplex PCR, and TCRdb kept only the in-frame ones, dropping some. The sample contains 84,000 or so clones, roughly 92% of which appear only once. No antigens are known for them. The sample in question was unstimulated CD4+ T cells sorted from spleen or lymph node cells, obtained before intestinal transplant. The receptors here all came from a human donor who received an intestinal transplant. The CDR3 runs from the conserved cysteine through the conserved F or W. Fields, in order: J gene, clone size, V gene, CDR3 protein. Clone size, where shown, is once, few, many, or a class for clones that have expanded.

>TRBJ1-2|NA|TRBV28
CASSGPGRLNYGYTF
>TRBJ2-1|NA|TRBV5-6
CASTTVGQGSDEQFF
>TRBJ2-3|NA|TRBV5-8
CASSLGDTSASTDTQYF
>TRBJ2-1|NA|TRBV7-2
CASSPGTSGRAPYSNEQFF
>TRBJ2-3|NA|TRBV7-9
CASSLSRSTDTQYF
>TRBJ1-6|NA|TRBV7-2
CASSLVGTGATVSPLHF
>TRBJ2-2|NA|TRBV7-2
CASSSYRDTGELFF
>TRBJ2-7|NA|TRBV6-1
CASNRGDEQYF
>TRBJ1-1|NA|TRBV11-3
CASSSDRAQGTEAFF
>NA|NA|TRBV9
CASSMSGTSPEQYF
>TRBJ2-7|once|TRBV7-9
CASSPTPAFVAGANEQYF
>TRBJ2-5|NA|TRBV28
CASSLGLAGLGETQYF
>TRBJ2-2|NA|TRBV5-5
CASSPDWSYTGELFF
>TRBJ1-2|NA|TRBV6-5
CASRDFQGYGYTF
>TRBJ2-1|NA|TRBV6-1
CASSGEPSAYNEQFF
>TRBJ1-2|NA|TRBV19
CASSQGGWTGSYGYTF
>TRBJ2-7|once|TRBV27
CASSPRGGGSYEQYF
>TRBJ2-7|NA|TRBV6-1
CASSEKLRAALYEQYF
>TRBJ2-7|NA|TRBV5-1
CASSLDGGSYEQYF
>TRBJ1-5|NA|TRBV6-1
CASSEMTGLIQPQHF
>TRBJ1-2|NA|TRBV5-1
CASRTGGTYGYTF
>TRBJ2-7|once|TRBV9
CASSPRRAGGPGINEQYF
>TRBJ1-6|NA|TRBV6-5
CASSYGGGGGNSPLHF
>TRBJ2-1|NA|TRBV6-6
CASSYGTYNEQFF
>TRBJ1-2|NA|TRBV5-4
CASSLALREAGLGYTF
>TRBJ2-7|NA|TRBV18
CASSPRALAGYEQYF
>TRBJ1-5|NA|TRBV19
CASTSGSLAGSQHF
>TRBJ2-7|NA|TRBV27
CASSFRDTYEQYF
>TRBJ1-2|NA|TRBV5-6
CATHWAGGRGYTF
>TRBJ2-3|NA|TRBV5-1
CASSLAGGSTKDTQYF
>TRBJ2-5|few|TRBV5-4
CASSIGTSRQETQYF
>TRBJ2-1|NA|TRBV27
CASSLGLALYNEQFF
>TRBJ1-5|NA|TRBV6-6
CASSQNGASGVQPQHF
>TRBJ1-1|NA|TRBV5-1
CASSLSLGNTEAFF
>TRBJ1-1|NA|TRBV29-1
CSVDPGNTEAFF
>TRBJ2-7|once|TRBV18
CASSPRPSTQDEQYF
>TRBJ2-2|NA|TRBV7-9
CAGSFPVGGLAVGGELFF
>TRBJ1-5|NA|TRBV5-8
CASSLGRSNQPQHF
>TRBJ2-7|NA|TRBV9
CASSMSGTSPEQYF
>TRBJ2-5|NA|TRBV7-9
CASSLDLETQYF